These T cell receptor beta chains were read from a single sample in a study of blood T cell repertoires in COVID-19. Generated by immunoSEQ multiplex PCR, the TCRdb table keeps only in-frame clones and is missing some. The sample carries about 260,000 clones, over 80% recorded once. What was sequenced was peripheral blood. These receptors were obtained from a man between 60 and 75 years old who had recovered from COVID-19. The CDR3 runs from the conserved cysteine through the conserved F or W. The D gene is left open where the match is weak. The listing skips clone size in some rows; elsewhere it reads once, few, many or a size class.

j_gene,d_gene,v_gene,abundance,len,CDR3aa,CDR3nt
TRBJ1-3,.,TRBV6-2/TRBV6-3,.,14,CASSSRGDGNTIYF,TGTGCCAGCAGCTCCCGGGGTGATGGAAACACCATATATTTT
TRBJ1-3,TRBD1,TRBV10-2,.,14,CASSATGVGNTIYF,TGCGCCAGCAGCGCGACAGGGGTGGGAAACACCATATATTTT
TRBJ2-1,TRBD2,TRBV5-1,.,15,CASSVLAETYNEQFF,TGCGCCAGCAGCGTACTAGCGGAGACCTACAATGAGCAGTTCTTC
TRBJ2-3,.,TRBV29-1,.,17,CSVPKGPGSKGTDTQYF,TGCAGCGTTCCTAAAGGGCCGGGCTCTAAGGGGACAGATACGCAGTATTTT
TRBJ1-2,.,TRBV3-1/TRBV3-2,.,13,CASKTGTLGGYTF,TGTGCCAGCAAAACCGGGACTTTGGGAGGCTACACCTTC
TRBJ2-5,TRBD1,TRBV7-9,.,13,CASSKRQGETQYF,TGTGCCAGCAGCAAGAGACAGGGAGAGACCCAGTACTTC
TRBJ2-1,TRBD2,TRBV6-4,.,16,CASSDSSAGALYEQFF,TGTGCCAGCAGTGACTCGTCGGCGGGAGCCCTTTATGAGCAGTTCTTC
TRBJ2-7,.,TRBV29-1,.,13,CSVEDGVSYEQYF,TGCAGCGTTGAAGACGGGGTCTCCTACGAGCAGTACTTC
TRBJ2-2,TRBD1,TRBV29-1,.,14,CSVGETGLAGELFF,TGCAGCGTTGGGGAGACAGGGCTAGCCGGGGAGCTGTTTTTT
TRBJ1-1,.,TRBV28,.,13,CASSSYMDTEAFF,TGTGCCAGCAGCTCCTATATGGACACTGAAGCTTTCTTT
TRBJ2-7,.,TRBV6-2/TRBV6-3,.,15,CASSPLWLQSYEQYF,TGTGCCAGCAGCCCCTTGTGGTTACAGTCCTACGAGCAGTACTTC
TRBJ1-4,TRBD1,TRBV5-1,.,14,CASSPGQSNEKLFF,TGCGCCAGCAGCCCGGGACAGAGTAATGAAAAACTGTTTTTT
TRBJ2-7,TRBD2,TRBV11-2,.,17,CASSSVSSGRRSYEQYF,TGTGCCAGCAGCTCCGTCTCTAGCGGGAGGCGATCCTACGAGCAGTACTTC
TRBJ1-2,.,TRBV7-9,.,13,CASRDQGSHGYTF,TGTGCCAGCAGAGACCAGGGATCACATGGCTACACCTTC
TRBJ2-5,.,TRBV6-5,.,13,CASSYGGEETQYF,TGTGCCAGCAGTTACGGGGGCGAGGAGACCCAGTACTTC
TRBJ2-2,.,TRBV5-8,.,15,CASSLAGTQGGELFF,TGTGCCAGCAGCTTGGCGGGGACTCAAGGCGGGGAGCTGTTTTTT
TRBJ2-2,TRBD1,TRBV29-1,.,14,CSVRTGGLTGELFF,TGCAGCGTACGAACAGGGGGCCTCACCGGGGAGCTGTTTTTT
TRBJ1-1,.,TRBV27,once,15,CASSLSRGANTEAFF,TGTGCCAGCAGTTTATCAAGAGGCGCGAACACTGAAGCTTTCTTT
TRBJ1-6,TRBD1,TRBV29-1,.,13,CSVTETGVLGLHF,TGCAGCGTTACCGAGACAGGGGTCTTGGGGCTCCACTTT
TRBJ2-5,.,TRBV9,.,13,CASSVVLGETQYF,TGTGCCAGCAGCGTAGTTCTCGGGGAGACCCAGTACTTC
TRBJ2-7,.,TRBV6-1,.,13,CASSDGQGIEQYF,TGTGCCAGCAGTGATGGGCAGGGGATCGAGCAGTACTTC
TRBJ2-1,.,TRBV3-1/TRBV3-2,once,16,CASSQDRLAPYNEQFF,TGTGCCAGCAGCCAAGATCGGCTAGCTCCCTACAATGAGCAGTTCTTC
TRBJ1-3,.,TRBV5-1,.,15,CASSAQGGAGNTIYF,TGCGCCAGCAGCGCGCAGGGTGGCGCTGGAAACACCATATATTTT
TRBJ2-5,.,TRBV2,.,13,CASIAELRETQYF,TGTGCCAGCATAGCGGAGCTGCGGGAGACCCAGTACTTC
TRBJ1-5,TRBD1,TRBV7-2,.,18,CASSLAASGTGRVQPQHF,TGTGCCAGCAGCTTAGCGGCCTCCGGGACAGGGAGGGTTCAGCCCCAGCATTTT
TRBJ2-2,TRBD2,TRBV5-6,.,18,CASSPRGSGGTNTGELFF,TGTGCCAGCAGCCCCCGGGGTAGCGGGGGGACGAACACCGGGGAGCTGTTTTTT
TRBJ2-3,TRBD1,TRBV29-1,.,11,CSVGTADTQYF,TGCAGCGTCGGGACAGCAGATACGCAGTATTTT
TRBJ2-1,TRBD1,TRBV24-1,.,16,CATSDPGTGGGNEQFF,TGTGCCACCAGTGATCCCGGGACAGGGGGTGGCAATGAGCAGTTCTTC